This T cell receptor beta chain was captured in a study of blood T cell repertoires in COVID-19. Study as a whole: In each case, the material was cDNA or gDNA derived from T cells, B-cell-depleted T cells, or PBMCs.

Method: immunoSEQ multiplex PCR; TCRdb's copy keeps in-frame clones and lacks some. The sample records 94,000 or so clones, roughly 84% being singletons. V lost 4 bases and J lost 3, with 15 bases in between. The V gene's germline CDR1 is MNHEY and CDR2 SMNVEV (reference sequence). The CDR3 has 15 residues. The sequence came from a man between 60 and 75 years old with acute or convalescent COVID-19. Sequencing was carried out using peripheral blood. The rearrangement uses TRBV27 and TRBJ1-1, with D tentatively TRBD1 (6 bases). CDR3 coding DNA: TGTGCCAGCAGTTCCGCCTTGGGGGCCTACACTGAAGCTTTCTTT. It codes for CASSSALGAYTEAFF.